The 32 T cell receptor beta chains in this list originate from one sample, sequenced in a study of long-term antiretroviral therapy in people with HIV. Sequencing relied on immunoSEQ assay v3.0, run at survey level. Clones were read by immunoSEQ multiplex PCR, and TCRdb kept only the in-frame ones, dropping some. The sample has roughly 6,500 clones; 70% to 90% are singletons. The sequencing used unsorted PBMCs, collected 3.7 years after starting antiretroviral therapy. The source is a woman between 50 and 59 years old with HIV.

The V and J genes are TRBV10-3 and TRBJ2-1; D is perhaps TRBD1 (5 bases). Trimming left V 3 bases short and J 6 bases short, with 12 bases between. Germline values: CDR1 ENHRY, CDR2 SYGVKD. There are 14 residues in the CDR3. The CDR3, as DNA: TGTGCCATCAGTGAAGTAGATAGGGGCAATGAGCAGTTCTTC. It encodes CAISEVDRGNEQFF.

V is TRBV6-5 and J is TRBJ1-5, with D perhaps TRBD1 (5 bases). CDR1 MNHEY and CDR2 SVGAGI come from the germline V gene. Trimming cost V 0 bases and J 7 bases, with 13 bases left between them. The CDR3 contains 15 residues. The CDR3 spells CASSYSNSGQQPQHF. The CDR3, as DNA: TGTGCCAGCAGTTACTCGAACTCAGGACAACAGCCCCAGCATTTT.

The V call is TRBV28, the J call TRBJ2-3; D is tentatively TRBD1 or TRBD2 (5 bases each). Trimming stripped 4 bases from V and 0 bases from J, with 5 bases between. There are 13 residues in the CDR3. Germline CDR1 is MDHEN and CDR2 is SYDVKM. CDR3 sequence reads: CASSWGSTDTQYF. The CDR3 nucleotides are TGTGCCAGCAGTTGGGGGAGCACAGATACGCAGTATTTT.

The rearrangement joins TRBV29-1 to TRBJ1-2; no definite D call. The CDR3 runs to 14 residues. V lost 7 bases and J 8 bases, leaving 23 bases between the germline ends. The V gene's germline CDR1 is SQVTM and CDR2 ANQGSEA. CDR3: CSARTGSTRDGYTF. The CDR3 DNA reads TGCAGCGCTCGGACGGGGTCCACCCGTGACGGCTACACCTTC.

This chain links TRBV5-5 with TRBJ2-7, with D perhaps assigned TRBD1 or TRBD2 (5 bases each). The V end was cut by 3 bases, the J end by 5 bases, with 27 bases between. The germline gives CDR1 SGHKS, CDR2 YYEKEE (reference sequence). The CDR3 has 18 residues. As DNA, the CDR3 is TGTGCCAGCAGCTGGCCCAGGGACCCTGGGGCAGCTTTTAACGAGCAGTACTTC. It is translated as CASSWPRDPGAAFNEQYF.

This chain joins TRBV27 and TRBJ2-1; 7 bases map to TRBD1. Germline V gene lookup returns CDR1 MNHEY and CDR2 SMNVEV (reference sequence). V trimming: 6 bases; J trimming: 6 bases; junction bases outside the gene matches: 5. The CDR3 has 13 residues. CDR3 nucleotide sequence: TGTGCCAGCAGAACAGGGGCCACCAATGAGCAGTTCTTC. Amino acids: CASRTGATNEQFF.

The chain recombines TRBV7-8 with TRBJ2-5, with D possibly TRBD2 on 6 matching bases. Germline V gives CDR1 SGHVS, CDR2 FQNEAQ. The CDR3 has 15 amino acids. The germline V and J ends were trimmed by 4 bases and 3 bases, with 15 bases remaining between them. The CDR3 sequence is CASSSIVAGKETQYF. The CDR3, as DNA: TGTGCCAGCAGCTCGATAGTGGCGGGAAAAGAGACCCAGTACTTC.

The CDR3: CASSFGFGTGENAEAFF. The CDR3 DNA sequence: TGTGCCAGCAGCTTTGGTTTCGGGACAGGGGAAAATGCTGAAGCTTTCTTT. The V call is TRBV11-2, the J call TRBJ1-1; 10 bases are shared with TRBD1. The germline gives CDR1 SGHAT, CDR2 FQNNGV. CDR3 size: 17 residues. Unmatched junction bases numbered 13, after V lost 3 bases and J lost 6 bases.

The gene calls are TRBV4-2 and TRBJ2-1; D not certain. V lost 0 bases and J 6 bases, leaving 12 bases between the germline ends. This CDR3 is 15 amino acids long. Germline V CDR1 and CDR2: LGHNA, YNFKEQ. CDR3 bases: TGTGCCAGCAGCCAAGATTGGGTTTCGCGCAATGAGCAGTTCTTC. Amino acids: CASSQDWVSRNEQFF.

The rearrangement links TRBV2 to TRBJ2-1; tentative D call: TRBD2 (5 bases). V was clipped by 4 bases and J by 7 bases, with 17 bases between them. Germline lookup yields CDR1 SNHLY and CDR2 FYNNEI. The CDR3 covers 15 residues. The CDR3 sequence is CASSVDTRVANEQFF. CDR3 coding DNA: TGTGCCAGCAGTGTCGACACGAGGGTTGCAAATGAGCAGTTCTTC.

V usage is TRBV20-1 and J usage is TRBJ2-1; D is ambiguous. The CDR3 sequence is 11 residues long. Trimming took 3 bases from V and 9 from J, leaving 9 bases between them. Germline CDR1 DFQATT, CDR2 SNEGSKA (reference sequence). The CDR3 nucleotides are TGCAGTGCTAGGGGCGCGTTTGAGCAGTTCTTC. It yields the protein CSARGAFEQFF.

The V call is TRBV6-5, the J call TRBJ2-1, with TRBD2 identical over 7 bases. This CDR3 is built from 16 residues. Germline CDR1 is MNHEY and CDR2 is SVGAGI. J lost 5 bases, V lost 0 bases, and 7 bases had no gene match. CDR3 protein: CASSYSLTSSHNEQFF. The CDR3 DNA reads TGTGCCAGCAGTTACTCACTGACTAGCTCTCACAATGAGCAGTTCTTC.

V usage is TRBV6-1 and J usage is TRBJ2-1; 7 bases align to TRBD2. CDR1 is MNHNS, CDR2 SASEGT, per germline. Trimming removed 2 bases from V and 1 base from J; junction bases left unmatched: 5. This CDR3 comprises 16 residues. CDR3 coding DNA: TGTGCCAGCAGTGAACTCGGGACTAAGTCCTACAATGAGCAGTTCTTC. Amino acid sequence: CASSELGTKSYNEQFF.

The chain has TRBV6-1 and TRBJ2-5; 7 positions agree with TRBD1. J was trimmed by 5 bases and V by 1 base; bases with no gene match: 10. The germline V gene has CDR1 MNHNS and CDR2 SASEGT. This CDR3 has 16 amino acids. Here the CDR3 reads CASSEGGLGGAETQYF. Here the CDR3 DNA reads TGTGCCAGCAGTGAAGGGGGATTAGGGGGCGCCGAGACCCAGTACTTC.

The chain has TRBV7-2 and TRBJ2-1; D not certain. Per germline, CDR1 SGHTA and CDR2 FQGNSA. There are 13 residues in the CDR3. Trimming stripped 5 bases from V and 7 bases from J, with 12 bases between. The CDR3 is CASSPYLGNEQFF. The CDR3 DNA is TGTGCCAGCAGCCCCTACCTTGGAAATGAGCAGTTCTTC.

This clone was detected once. The rearrangement uses TRBV5-1 and TRBJ1-1; 8 bases map to TRBD1. The CDR3 totals 14 residues. Trimming took 4 bases from V and 1 from J; bases not matched to a gene: 3. Germline V lookup: CDR1 SGHRS, CDR2 YFSETQ. CDR3 sequence (DNA): TGCGCCAGCAGCACCGGACAGGGGAACACTGAAGCTTTCTTT. It yields the protein CASSTGQGNTEAFF.

The J gene is TRBJ1-5, the V gene TRBV5-1, with D unresolved. Germline CDR1 is SGHRS and CDR2 is YFSETQ. The CDR3 is made up of 15 amino acids. V shed 4 bases and J shed 2 bases, with 13 bases lying between them. In DNA, the CDR3 is TGCGCCAGCAGCCTCTTCGGGGAAGGCAATCAGCCCCAGCATTTT. It translates to CASSLFGEGNQPQHF.

The genes are TRBV5-4 and TRBJ2-1; maybe TRBD1 (5 bases). CDR1 and CDR2 (germline): SGHNT, YYREEE (reference sequence). CDR3 length: 17 amino acids. The V end lost 1 base, the J end lost 4 bases, and 18 bases lay between the germline ends. For the CDR3, the DNA is TGTGCCAGCAGCTTGACGGTCGGCGGTGGGGCTTACAATGAGCAGTTCTTC. Residues: CASSLTVGGGAYNEQFF.

This chain joins TRBV6-8 and TRBJ2-1; D is undetermined. Germline V lookup: CDR1 MNHGY, CDR2 SAAAGT. The CDR3 spans 18 residues. Deletions cut 0 bases from V and 3 bases from J, with 18 bases between. The CDR3 region has the DNA TGTGCCAGCAGTTACTCGGAATGGTCCCCCCTTATCTACAATGAGCAGTTCTTC. Translating it yields CASSYSEWSPLIYNEQFF.

This chain connects TRBV12-2 to TRBJ2-1; the table's D call of TRBD2 was not tested on the DNA. TRBV12-2 is assigned pseudogene status. This CDR3 has 18 amino acids. CDR3 amino acids: CASRLGRREGLSYNEQFF. CDR3 bases: TGTGCAAGTCGCTTAGGGCGGCGGGAGGGCCTCTCCTACAATGAGCAGTTCTTC.

This clone was seen a few times. The J gene is TRBJ2-1, the V gene TRBV9, with 13 bases aligning to TRBD2. Germline V CDR1 and CDR2: SGDLS, YYNGEE. The CDR3 has 16 residues. With V trimmed by 3 bases and J by 6 bases, 6 bases remained unmatched. This CDR3 reads CASSATGTSGINEQFF. The CDR3 DNA reads as TGTGCCAGCAGCGCCACCGGGACTAGCGGGATCAATGAGCAGTTCTTC.

The chain recombines TRBV9 with TRBJ2-2; D not certain. Germline CDR1 reads SGDLS; CDR2 reads YYNGEE. The CDR3 is made up of 15 amino acids. Trimming removed 4 bases from V and 3 bases from J, with 13 bases in between. CDR3 DNA: TGTGCCAGCAGCCCCTGGAGAACGGACACCGGGGAGCTGTTTTTT. Protein sequence: CASSPWRTDTGELFF.

The V gene is TRBV5-1, the J gene TRBJ2-7, with 8 bases aligning to TRBD2. V trimming: 5 bases; J trimming: 3 bases; junction bases outside the gene matches: 7. The CDR3 totals 14 residues. Germline CDR1 is SGHRS and CDR2 is YFSETQ. The CDR3 DNA sequence: TGCGCCAGCAGTCCGGGAGGGGGAGACTACGAGCAGTACTTC. This encodes CASSPGGGDYEQYF.

V usage is TRBV6-1 and J usage is TRBJ1-1; D is possibly TRBD1 (5 bases). The germline V gene encodes CDR1 MNHNS and CDR2 SASEGT. Trimming took off 10 bases at V and 1 base at J, with 13 bases between the two ends. This CDR3 has 13 residues. The CDR3 DNA sequence: TGTGCCACCGTGGGTCAGGGGAACACTGAAGCTTTCTTT. Residues: CATVGQGNTEAFF.

The rearrangement joins TRBV7-3 to TRBJ2-3; D remains ambiguous. Germline V CDR1 and CDR2: SGHTA, FQGTGA. V lost 5 bases and J lost 2, with 14 bases in between. The CDR3 has 15 amino acids. CDR3 sequence: CASSPNPAVTDTQYF. CDR3 in DNA: TGTGCCAGCAGCCCCAACCCGGCGGTCACAGATACGCAGTATTTT.

This clone appeared a single time. The chain couples TRBV30 to TRBJ2-3, with D unclear. The length of the CDR3 is 13 residues. V lost 4 bases and J 0 bases, leaving 8 bases between the germline ends. Germline V CDR1 and CDR2: GTSNPN, SVGIG (reference sequence). The CDR3 DNA follows: TGTGCCTGGACACCCGGGAGCACAGATACGCAGTATTTT. Amino acids: CAWTPGSTDTQYF.

The table lists this clone with a count of one. The chain employs TRBV11-2 and TRBJ1-4, with D perhaps matching TRBD1 (6 bases). V was trimmed by 3 bases and J by 1 base, leaving 15 bases between them. Germline CDR1 SGHAT, CDR2 FQNNGV. The CDR3 is 17 residues long. This CDR3 reads CASSLGAPRLTNEKLFF. As DNA, the CDR3 is TGTGCCAGCAGCTTGGGGGCCCCCAGATTAACTAATGAAAAACTGTTTTTT. The complete variable domain, with remaining parts taken from reference TRBV11-2 and TRBJ1-4, reads EAGVAQSPRYKIIEKRQSVAFWCNPISGHATLYWYQQILGQGPKLLIQFQNNGVVDDSQLPKDRFSAERLKGVDSTLKIQPAKLEDSAVYLCASSLGAPRLTNEKLFFGSGTQLSVL.

The rearrangement joins TRBV5-1 to TRBJ2-7, with 7 nucleotides matching TRBD2. V gave up 3 bases and J gave up 6 bases; unmatched junction bases: 9. CDR1 is SGHRS, CDR2 YFSETQ, per germline. The CDR3 length is 14 residues. The CDR3 reads CASSSPTSWGEQYF. The CDR3 bases are TGCGCCAGCAGCTCGCCGACTAGCTGGGGCGAGCAGTACTTC.

A note on this clone: One junction end does not reproduce the germline sequence, and a read error may be involved. The rearrangement uses TRBV6-1 and TRBJ1-3, with D possibly matching TRBD1 (5 bases). The CDR3 sequence is 15 residues long. The germline gives CDR1 MNHNS, CDR2 SASEGT. The CDR3 DNA reads TGTGCCATCAGTGGGGGGGGATATGCCGGAAACACCATATATTTT. Protein: CAISGGGYAGNTIYF.

This clone was recorded once. The rearrangement uses TRBV6-5 and TRBJ2-1, with 12 bases matching TRBD2. Germline V gene sequence: CDR1 MNHEY, CDR2 SVGAGI. This CDR3 is built from 13 residues. The V and J ends lost 10 bases and 4 bases, in that order; junction bases with no gene match: 2. CDR3 protein: CATGLAGYNEQFF. In DNA form, the CDR3 reads TGTGCCACCGGACTAGCGGGATACAATGAGCAGTTCTTC.

The chain uses TRBV10-3 and TRBJ2-2; D is undetermined. Deletions cut 6 bases from V and 4 bases from J, with 12 bases between. The length of the CDR3 is 14 residues. Germline V CDR1 and CDR2: ENHRY, SYGVKD. CDR3 residues: CAISTDQVTGELFF. The CDR3 DNA follows: TGTGCCATCAGCACCGACCAGGTCACCGGGGAGCTGTTTTTT.

This chain joins TRBV2 and TRBJ2-7; D gene ambiguous. Germline-derived CDR1 and CDR2 are SNHLY and FYNNEI. The ends were cut back, 7 bases at V and 4 bases at J, with 14 bases in the middle. This CDR3 comprises 13 residues. In DNA form, the CDR3 reads TGTGCCAGCACCGGGCCCGGCTTTTACGAGCAGTACTTC. It codes for CASTGPGFYEQYF.